This record looks at one T cell receptor beta chain sequence and its context. Its antigen is still unknown. Assay: immunoSEQ multiplex PCR; the TCRdb copy retains only in-frame clones and omits some. This table holds about 79,000 clones, around 82% found once. The data originate from a study of OX40 agonist ivuxolimab in advanced cancers. Overall study: Averaging roughly 60 years in age, with a range of 23 to 79, the cohort was approximately 83% male.

With baseline, cycle 4 day 1, and cycle 7 day 1 as timepoints, blood was sampled. From germline, CDR1 is LNHNV and CDR2 YYDKDF (reference sequence). Trimming stripped 5 bases from V and 2 bases from J, with 19 bases between. The length of the CDR3 is 17 residues. General study points: Clonal expansion among partial responders at 0.1-3.0 mg/kg ranked near the lowest.

The sequenced sample was CD4+ or CD8+ T cells sorted from blood, obtained in a trial of the OX40 agonist ivuxolimab. The chain carries TRBV15 and TRBJ2-1, with D possibly being TRBD2 (5 bases). This sequence originates from an adult with an advanced solid tumor such as melanoma, head and neck, liver or kidney cancer. CDR3: CATSLIGSGQAYNEQFF. CDR3 bases: TGTGCCACCAGCCTTATAGGAAGCGGCCAAGCCTACAATGAGCAGTTCTTC.